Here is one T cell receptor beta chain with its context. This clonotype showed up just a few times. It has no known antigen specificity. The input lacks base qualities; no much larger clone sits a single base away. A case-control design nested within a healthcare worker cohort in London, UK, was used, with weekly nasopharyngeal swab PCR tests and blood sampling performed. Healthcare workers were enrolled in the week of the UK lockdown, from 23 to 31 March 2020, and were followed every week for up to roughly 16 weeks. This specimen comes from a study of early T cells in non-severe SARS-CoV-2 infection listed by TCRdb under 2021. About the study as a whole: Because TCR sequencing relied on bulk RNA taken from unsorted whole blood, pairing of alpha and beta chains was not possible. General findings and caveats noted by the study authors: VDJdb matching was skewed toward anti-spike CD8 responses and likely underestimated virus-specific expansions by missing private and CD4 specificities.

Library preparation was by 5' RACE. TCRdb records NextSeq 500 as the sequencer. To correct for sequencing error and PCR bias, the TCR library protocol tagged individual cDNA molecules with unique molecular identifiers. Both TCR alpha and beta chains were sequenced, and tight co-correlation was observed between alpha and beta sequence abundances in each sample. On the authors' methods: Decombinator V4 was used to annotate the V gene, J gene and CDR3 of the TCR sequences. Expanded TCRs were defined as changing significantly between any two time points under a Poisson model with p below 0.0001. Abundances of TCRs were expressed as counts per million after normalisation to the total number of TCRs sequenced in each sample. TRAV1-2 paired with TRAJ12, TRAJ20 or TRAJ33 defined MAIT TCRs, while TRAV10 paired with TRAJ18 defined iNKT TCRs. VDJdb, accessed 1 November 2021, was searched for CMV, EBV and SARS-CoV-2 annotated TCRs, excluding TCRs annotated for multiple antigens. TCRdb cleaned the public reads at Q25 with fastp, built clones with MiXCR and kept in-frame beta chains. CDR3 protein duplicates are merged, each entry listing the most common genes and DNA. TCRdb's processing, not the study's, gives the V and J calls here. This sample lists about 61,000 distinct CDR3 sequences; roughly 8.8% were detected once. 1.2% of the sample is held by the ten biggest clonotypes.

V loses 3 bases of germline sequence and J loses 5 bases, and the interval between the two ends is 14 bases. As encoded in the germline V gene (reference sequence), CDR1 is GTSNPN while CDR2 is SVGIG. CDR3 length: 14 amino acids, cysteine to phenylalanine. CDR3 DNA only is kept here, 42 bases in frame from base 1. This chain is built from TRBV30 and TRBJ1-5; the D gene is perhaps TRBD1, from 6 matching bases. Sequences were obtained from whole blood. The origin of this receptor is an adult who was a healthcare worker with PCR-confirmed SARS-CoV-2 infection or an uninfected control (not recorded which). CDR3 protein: CAWSPQGGHQPQHF. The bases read TGTGCCTGGAGCCCACAGGGTGGACATCAGCCCCAGCATTTT.